Sequencing of this TCR beta chain was carried out in a study of blood T cells in healthy people across ages. Study summary: About one barcoded beta molecule per two T cells was captured by template switching.

The people who gave samples were healthy Caucasians from Russia, aged roughly 6 to 100. The authors extracted at least 5 micrograms of total RNA per sample. Only one count was recorded for this clonotype. A J-beta primer mix and a sample-barcoded 5' primer were used in a second PCR of about 7 to 12 cycles. All cDNA molecules were each tagged by a template-switch adaptor with 12 random nucleotides. MiXCR, run by TCRdb on the 5' RACE reads, gives a single entry per CDR3 protein. The sample records roughly 1.5 million distinct CDR3 sequences, 35% to 45% being singletons. Sequencing was performed on blood. This clonotype was obtained from a woman aged 18-29 years in good health.

The CDR3 sequence is CSARATSTEAFF. The CDR3 DNA is TGCAGTGCTAGAGCGACCTCAACTGAAGCTTTCTTT. The rearrangement links TRBV20-1 to TRBJ1-1; D remains ambiguous. The CDR3 runs 12 residues. The ends were cut back, 1 base at V and 5 bases at J, with 8 bases in the middle. Germline-derived CDR1 and CDR2 are DFQATT and SNEGSKA (reference sequence).